These T cell receptor beta chains were read from a single sample in a study of cytomegalovirus exposure and HLA in healthy donors. Sequencing used immunoSEQ multiplex PCR; TCRdb keeps in-frame clones, though not all of them. The sample has 100,000 to 150,000 clones, roughly 84% seen once. The sequencing input was PBMCs. These receptors were taken from a boy aged 5-17 years in good health and CMV-seronegative. Each CDR3 is given with its conserved first and last residue. Each record gives: clone size, V gene, D gene, J gene, CDR3 DNA, CDR3 protein. D genes are given only for firm matches. Size tells how often a clone was seen (once, few, many) or the class of an expanded clone, and some rows leave it out.

>once|TRBV11-2|TRBD2|TRBJ2-7
TGTGCCAGCACCACGGGACTAGTCCCCCTCGAGCAGTACTTC
CASTTGLVPLEQYF
>NA|TRBV19|NA|TRBJ1-5
TGTGCCAGTAATGGGAGGGGTCAGCCCCAGCATTTT
CASNGRGQPQHF
>NA|TRBV5-1|NA|TRBJ2-5
TGCGCCAGCAGCTTTGGTAGCGTCCAAGAGACCCAGTACTTC
CASSFGSVQETQYF
>NA|TRBV4-1|TRBD2|TRBJ2-3
TGCGCCAGCAGCCAGCCTAGCGGGGGCACAGATACGCAGTATTTT
CASSQPSGGTDTQYF
>NA|TRBV4-2|NA|TRBJ2-7
TGTGCCAGCAGCCAAGATCCAGTTTCCTACGAGCAGTACTTC
CASSQDPVSYEQYF
>NA|TRBV13|TRBD2|TRBJ2-1
TGTGCCAGCAGCCAGACTAGCGGGGGGTATGAGCAGTTCTTC
CASSQTSGGYEQFF
>NA|TRBV29-1|NA|TRBJ2-7
TGCAGCGTTGGAGGGAGACGGTCCTCTACCTACGAGCAGTACTTC
CSVGGRRSSTYEQYF
>NA|TRBV5-6|TRBD1|TRBJ2-7
TGTGCCAGCAGCACCTCGAGGGGCCACAGGGGCGGACGATACGAGCAGTACTTC
CASSTSRGHRGGRYEQYF
>NA|TRBV7-6|NA|TRBJ2-1
TGTGCCAGCAGCTTAGGGGACTTGGAGTACAATGAGCAGTTCTTC
CASSLGDLEYNEQFF
>NA|TRBV5-6|NA|TRBJ1-5
TGTGCCAGCAGCCCACGACGGGGTTACAATCAGCCCCAGCATTTT
CASSPRRGYNQPQHF
>once|TRBV30|NA|TRBJ1-2
TGTGCCTGGACCCCCGTGGGAGTGGGCTACACCTTC
CAWTPVGVGYTF
>once|TRBV7-9|TRBD2|TRBJ2-1
TGTGCCAGCAGCCCAAGGACTAGCGGGAGCATAATGTCCTACAATGAGCAGTTCTTC
CASSPRTSGSIMSYNEQFF
>NA|TRBV27|NA|TRBJ1-3
TGTGCCAGCAGTTCCGAAACAGGGACAAACACCATATATTTT
CASSSETGTNTIYF
>NA|TRBV6-5|NA|TRBJ1-2
TGTGCCAGCAGTTTACCAGGGCGGTATGGCTACACCTTC
CASSLPGRYGYTF
>NA|TRBV15|NA|TRBJ1-1
TGTGCCACCAGCAAGACGACAGCGAACACTGAAGCTTTCTTT
CATSKTTANTEAFF
>NA|TRBV9|TRBD2|TRBJ2-1
TGTGCCAGCAGCGTAGGGGGATGGAGCGGGAGAAACAATGAGCAGTTCTTC
CASSVGGWSGRNNEQFF
>NA|TRBV30|TRBD2|TRBJ2-7
TGTGCCTGGACGCCGGGCCAGCGGGAGTCTTGGGAGCAGTACTTC
CAWTPGQRESWEQYF
>NA|TRBV18|NA|TRBJ1-3
TGTGCCAGCTCACCCCCAGGCGTAGTGGCGTCTGGAAACACCATATATTTT
CASSPPGVVASGNTIYF
>few|TRBV18|NA|TRBJ1-1
TGTGCCAGCTCCCGAGTTATCACAGCGAACACTGAAGCTTTCTTT
CASSRVITANTEAFF
>NA|TRBV2|NA|TRBJ1-1
TGTGCCAGCAGTCTAGACCGGTCGATGAACACTGAAGCTTTCTTT
CASSLDRSMNTEAFF
>NA|TRBV5-1|TRBD2|TRBJ2-3
TGCGCCAGCAGCCTCGGCGGGGGGCCAGATACGCAGTATTTT
CASSLGGGPDTQYF
>NA|TRBV19|NA|TRBJ2-7
TGTGCCAGTAGTATATCCGGCAGGGACTACGAGCAGTACTTC
CASSISGRDYEQYF
>NA|TRBV7-9|TRBD1|TRBJ2-5
TGTGCCAGCAGCTCGCGGACAGGGGTGGAGACCCAGTACTTC
CASSSRTGVETQYF
>once|TRBV5-4|TRBD2|TRBJ2-3
TGTGCCAGCGGGAGGTCTAGCGGGGGAGCGGATACGCAGTATTTT
CASGRSSGGADTQYF
>NA|TRBV29-1|TRBD1|TRBJ1-2
TGCAGCGTTGAGCAACGTGGTGGGACAGGGCCTATCTATGGCTACACCTTC
CSVEQRGGTGPIYGYTF
>NA|TRBV7-8|TRBD2|TRBJ2-3
TGTGCCAGCCTGGAGCGGGGCCAGGATACGCAGTATTTT
CASLERGQDTQYF